This T cell receptor beta chain is from a study of cytomegalovirus exposure and HLA in healthy donors. The PCR made use of 60 Vbeta and 13 Jbeta primers. Sequenced by immunoSEQ multiplex PCR; TCRdb stores in-frame clones only, minus some. Among about 130,000 clones listed, over 70% were seen once. Overall study findings and caveats: The authors enumerated under 200 TCR beta chains as linked to cytomegalovirus. Prior analysis indicated that the majority of TCR beta V segments exhibited productivity approximately 87% or approximately 30% of the time.

In regard to this clone: Its antigen is currently unknown.

CDR3 length: 15 residues. The germline gives CDR1 SGHVS, CDR2 FQNEAQ. V lost 1 base and J 3 bases, leaving 13 bases between the germline ends. Donors sampled were nominally healthy, though unrecorded immune exposures were likely. J is TRBJ2-7 and V is TRBV7-8; D is perhaps TRBD1 (6 bases). What was sequenced was PBMCs. The clonotype comes from a woman aged 40 to 50 in good health and CMV-seronegative. DNA for the CDR3: TGTGCCAGCAGCTTAGGTGGACAGACCCACTACGAGCAGTACTTC. This gives the protein CASSLGGQTHYEQYF.